This T cell receptor (beta chain) stems from a study of blood T cell repertoires in COVID-19. Looking at the study overall: COVID-19 samples collected from the United States, Italy and Spain covered acute and convalescent phases. PBMCs, B-cell-depleted T cells, or T cells provided the cDNA or gDNA that made up the material.

In the original workflow: Amplification of reference gene primers was used by the study to estimate nucleated cell counts. Method: immunoSEQ multiplex PCR; TCRdb's copy keeps in-frame clones and lacks some. Clonal size and the V and J genes are those of that table, whereas D and trimming came from the DNA. The table shows roughly 120,000 clones, with roughly 85% occurring only once. The CDR3 contains 14 residues. Trimming cost V 4 bases and J 6 bases; bases outside gene matches: 7. Germline CDR1 is MNHEY and CDR2 is SVGEGT. The sample taken for sequencing was peripheral blood. This receptor was identified in a human donor in a cohort sampled during active COVID-19. V and J are TRBV6-2 or TRBV6-3 and TRBJ2-7, with 9 bases identical to TRBD1. CDR3 nucleotides: TGTGCCAGCAGTTCCGGGACAGGGATCCCCGAGCAGTACTTC. It encodes CASSSGTGIPEQYF.